This entry concerns a single TCR beta chain. The patients had localized lung adenocarcinoma, a non-small cell subtype. The data belong to a study of CD4 and CD8 cells across lung adenocarcinoma regions. The CDR3 is 16 residues long. V dropped 6 bases and J dropped 1; count of bases not matched to a gene: 5. Germline CDR1 and CDR2: MNHEY and SMNVEV (reference sequence). MiXCR, applied by TCRdb to the PCR reads, yields one record per CDR3 protein. In the table there are 1,500 to 2,500 distinct CDR3 sequences, around 65% of which are singletons. The chain combines TRBV27 with TRBJ2-2; TRBD1 agrees at 10 bases. The sequence derives from a female donor with lung adenocarcinoma. The CD4 and CD8 labels of this study may be unreliable. The sample consisted of CD4+ T cells from the margin of a lung tumor. The DNA for the CDR3 is TGTGCCAGCAGAAAAGACAGGGGGCTGAACACCGGGGAGCTGTTTTTT. This sequence encodes CASRKDRGLNTGELFF.